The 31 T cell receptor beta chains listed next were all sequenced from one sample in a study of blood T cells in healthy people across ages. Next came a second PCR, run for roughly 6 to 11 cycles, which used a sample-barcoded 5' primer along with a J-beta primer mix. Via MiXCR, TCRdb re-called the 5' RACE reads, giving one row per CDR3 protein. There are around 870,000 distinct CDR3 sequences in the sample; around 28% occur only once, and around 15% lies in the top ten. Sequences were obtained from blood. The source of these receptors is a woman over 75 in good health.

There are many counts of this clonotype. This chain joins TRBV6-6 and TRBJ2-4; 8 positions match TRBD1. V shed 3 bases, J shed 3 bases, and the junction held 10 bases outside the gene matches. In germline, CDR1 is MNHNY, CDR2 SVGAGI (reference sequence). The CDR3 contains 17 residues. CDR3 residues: CASSYQRQGKDKNIQYF. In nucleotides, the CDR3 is TGTGCCAGCAGTTATCAGAGACAGGGGAAGGACAAAAACATTCAGTACTTC.

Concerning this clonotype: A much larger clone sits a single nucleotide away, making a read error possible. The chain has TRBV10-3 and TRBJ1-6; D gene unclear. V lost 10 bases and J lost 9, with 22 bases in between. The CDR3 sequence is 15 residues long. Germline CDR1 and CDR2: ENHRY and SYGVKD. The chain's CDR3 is CATRREPTDSSPLHF. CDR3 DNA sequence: TGTGCCACCCGGCGGGAGCCCACGGATAGTTCACCCCTCCACTTT.

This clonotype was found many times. CDR3 nucleotides: TGTGCCAGCAGTTTATCGAGCGAGGGGGGTAATGGCTACACCTTC. As protein: CASSLSSEGGNGYTF. V gene TRBV27 combines with J gene TRBJ1-2; D is perhaps TRBD1 (6 bases). The CDR3 sequence is 15 residues long. V lost 0 bases and J lost 6, with 14 bases in between. CDR1 and CDR2 from the germline V gene are MNHEY and SMNVEV (reference sequence).

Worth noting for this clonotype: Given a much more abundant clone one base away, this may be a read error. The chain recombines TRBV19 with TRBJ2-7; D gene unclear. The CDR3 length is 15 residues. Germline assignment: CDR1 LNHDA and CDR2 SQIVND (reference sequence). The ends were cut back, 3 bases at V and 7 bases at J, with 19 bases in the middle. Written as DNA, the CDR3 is TGTGCCAGTAGTATGGGAAGGGATAATTCGAATGAGCAGTACTTC. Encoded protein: CASSMGRDNSNEQYF.

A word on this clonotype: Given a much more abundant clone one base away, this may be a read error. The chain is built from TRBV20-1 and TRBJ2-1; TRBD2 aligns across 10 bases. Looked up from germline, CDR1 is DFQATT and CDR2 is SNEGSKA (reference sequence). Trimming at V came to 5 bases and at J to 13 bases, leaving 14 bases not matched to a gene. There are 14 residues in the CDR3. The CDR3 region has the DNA TGCAGTGCTTTCCTCAGCGGGGGGGCCGAGACCCAGTTCTTC. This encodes CSAFLSGGAETQFF.

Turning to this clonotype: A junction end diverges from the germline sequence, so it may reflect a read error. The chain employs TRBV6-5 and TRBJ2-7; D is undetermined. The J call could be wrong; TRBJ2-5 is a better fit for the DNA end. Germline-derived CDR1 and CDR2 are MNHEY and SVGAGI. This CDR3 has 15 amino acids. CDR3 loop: CASSYGRNSQGTQYF. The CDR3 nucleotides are TGTGCCAGCAGTTACGGACGGAACTCTCAAGGGACCCAGTACTTC.

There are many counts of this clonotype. CDR3 amino acids: CASSLDPDSASYEQYF. In DNA form, the CDR3 reads TGTGCCAGCAGCTTAGATCCGGACTCAGCGTCCTACGAGCAGTACTTC. The gene calls are TRBV7-2 and TRBJ2-7; D is perhaps TRBD2 (5 bases). Germline V gives CDR1 SGHTA, CDR2 FQGNSA. The CDR3 sequence is 16 residues long. Trimming cost V 1 base and J 1 base, with 14 bases left between them. The whole variable domain, filled in from reference TRBV7-2 and TRBJ2-7, reads GAGVSQSPSNKVTEKGKDVELRCDPISGHTALYWYRQSLGQGLEFLIYFQGNSAPDKSGLPSDRFSAERTGGSVSTLTIQRTQQEDSAVYLCASSLDPDSASYEQYFGPGTRLTVT.

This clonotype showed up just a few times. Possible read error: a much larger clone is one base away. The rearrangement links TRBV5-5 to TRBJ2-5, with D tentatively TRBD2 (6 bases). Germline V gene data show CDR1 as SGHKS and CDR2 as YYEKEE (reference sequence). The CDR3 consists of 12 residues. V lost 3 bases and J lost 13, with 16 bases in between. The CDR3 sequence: CASSYDGTQPYF. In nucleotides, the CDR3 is TGTGCCAGCAGCTATGACGGGACTCAACCGTACTTC.

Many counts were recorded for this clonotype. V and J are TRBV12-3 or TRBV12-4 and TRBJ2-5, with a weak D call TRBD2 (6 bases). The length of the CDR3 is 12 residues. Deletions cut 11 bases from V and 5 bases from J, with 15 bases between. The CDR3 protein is CASSRGTETQYF. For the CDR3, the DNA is TGTGCCTCTAGTCGGGGGACGGAGACCCAGTACTTC.

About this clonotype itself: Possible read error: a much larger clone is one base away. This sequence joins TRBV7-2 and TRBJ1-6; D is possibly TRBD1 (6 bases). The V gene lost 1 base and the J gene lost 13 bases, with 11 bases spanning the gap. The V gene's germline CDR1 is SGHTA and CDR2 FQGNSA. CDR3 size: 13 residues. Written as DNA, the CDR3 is TGTGCCAGCAGCTTAGGGGAAAGGGGGCCCCTCCACTTT. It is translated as CASSLGERGPLHF.

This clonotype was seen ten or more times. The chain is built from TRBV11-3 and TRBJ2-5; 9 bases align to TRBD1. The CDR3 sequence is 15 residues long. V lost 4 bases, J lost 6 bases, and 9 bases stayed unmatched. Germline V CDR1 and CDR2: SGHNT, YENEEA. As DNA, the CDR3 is TGTGCCAGCAGCTCTGGACAGGGGATAGTGAAGACCCAGTACTTC. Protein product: CASSSGQGIVKTQYF.

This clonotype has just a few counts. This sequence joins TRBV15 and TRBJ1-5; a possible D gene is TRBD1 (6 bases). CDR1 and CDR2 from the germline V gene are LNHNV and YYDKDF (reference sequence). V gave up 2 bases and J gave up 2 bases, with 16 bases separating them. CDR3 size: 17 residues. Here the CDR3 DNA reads TGTGCCACCAGCAGATCGGGGGCCGGGAAGGGCAATCAGCCCCAGCATTTT. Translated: CATSRSGAGKGNQPQHF.

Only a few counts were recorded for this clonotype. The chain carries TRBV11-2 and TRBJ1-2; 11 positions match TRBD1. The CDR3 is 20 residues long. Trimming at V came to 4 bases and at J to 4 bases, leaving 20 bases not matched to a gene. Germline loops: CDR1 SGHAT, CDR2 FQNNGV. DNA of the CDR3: TGTGCCAGCAGCTCTCAAACTTACCGGGACAGGGGGGTTGTCCGCTATGGCTACACCTTC. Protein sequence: CASSSQTYRDRGVVRYGYTF. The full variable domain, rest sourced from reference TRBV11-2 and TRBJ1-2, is EAGVAQSPRYKIIEKRQSVAFWCNPISGHATLYWYQQILGQGPKLLIQFQNNGVVDDSQLPKDRFSAERLKGVDSTLKIQPAKLEDSAVYLCASSSQTYRDRGVVRYGYTFGSGTRLTVV.

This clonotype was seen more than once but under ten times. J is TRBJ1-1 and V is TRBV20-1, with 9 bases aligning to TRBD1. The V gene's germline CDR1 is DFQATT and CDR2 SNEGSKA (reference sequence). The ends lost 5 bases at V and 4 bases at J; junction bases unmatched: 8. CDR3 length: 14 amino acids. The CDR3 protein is CSAHRTGVGTEAFF. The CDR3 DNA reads TGCAGTGCTCATAGGACAGGGGTGGGCACTGAAGCTTTCTTT.

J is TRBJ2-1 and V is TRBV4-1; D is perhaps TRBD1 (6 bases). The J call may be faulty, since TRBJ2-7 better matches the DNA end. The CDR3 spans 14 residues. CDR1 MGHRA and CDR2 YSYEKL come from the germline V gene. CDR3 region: CASSQAGAYNEQYF. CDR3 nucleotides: TGCGCCAGCAGCCAGGCAGGGGCGTACAATGAGCAGTACTTC.

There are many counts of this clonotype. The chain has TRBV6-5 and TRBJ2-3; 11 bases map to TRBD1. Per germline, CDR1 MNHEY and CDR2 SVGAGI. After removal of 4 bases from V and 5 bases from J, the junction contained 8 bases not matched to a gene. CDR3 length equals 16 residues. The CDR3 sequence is CASSSRGTGGIDTQYF. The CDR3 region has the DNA TGTGCCAGCAGTTCGCGGGGGACAGGGGGTATAGATACGCAGTATTTT.

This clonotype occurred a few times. This CDR3 is CSAMGQGNTGELFF. In nucleotides, the CDR3 is TGCAGTGCTATGGGACAGGGGAACACCGGGGAGCTGTTTTTT. This chain links TRBV20-1 with TRBJ2-2; TRBD1 aligns across 9 bases. CDR1 is DFQATT and CDR2 is SNEGSKA in the germline V gene (reference sequence). J was trimmed by 1 base and V by 4 bases; bases with no gene match: 1. This CDR3 region has 14 residues.

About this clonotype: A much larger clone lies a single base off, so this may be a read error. The CDR3 DNA is TGCAGTGCTAGATCTAGCGGGAGGGGGGAGACCCAGTACTTC. This sequence encodes CSARSSGRGETQYF. V and J are TRBV20-1 and TRBJ2-5; 12 bases are a match to TRBD2. The CDR3 sequence is 14 residues long. CDR1 is DFQATT, CDR2 SNEGSKA, per germline (reference sequence). V gave up 2 bases and J gave up 5 bases; unmatched junction bases: 3.

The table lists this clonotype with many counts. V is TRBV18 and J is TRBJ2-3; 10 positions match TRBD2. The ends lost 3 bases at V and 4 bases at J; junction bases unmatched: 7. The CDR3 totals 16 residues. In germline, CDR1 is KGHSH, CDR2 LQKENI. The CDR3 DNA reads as TGTGCCAGCTCACCCAGGAGCGGGGGGGCCTCAGATACGCAGTATTTT. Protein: CASSPRSGGASDTQYF.

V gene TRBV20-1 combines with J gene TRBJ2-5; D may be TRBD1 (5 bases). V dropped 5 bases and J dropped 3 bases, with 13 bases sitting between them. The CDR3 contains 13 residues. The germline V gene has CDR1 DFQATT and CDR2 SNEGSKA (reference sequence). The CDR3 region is CSAPWGTKETQYF. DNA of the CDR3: TGCAGTGCTCCCTGGGGCACGAAAGAGACCCAGTACTTC.

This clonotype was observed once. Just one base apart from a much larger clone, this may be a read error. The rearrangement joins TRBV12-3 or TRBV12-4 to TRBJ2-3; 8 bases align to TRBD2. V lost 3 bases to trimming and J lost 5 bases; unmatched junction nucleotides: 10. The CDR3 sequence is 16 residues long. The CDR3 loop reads CASSFACGSGGDTQYF. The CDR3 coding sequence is TGTGCCAGCAGTTTCGCCTGCGGGAGCGGGGGAGATACGCAGTATTTT.

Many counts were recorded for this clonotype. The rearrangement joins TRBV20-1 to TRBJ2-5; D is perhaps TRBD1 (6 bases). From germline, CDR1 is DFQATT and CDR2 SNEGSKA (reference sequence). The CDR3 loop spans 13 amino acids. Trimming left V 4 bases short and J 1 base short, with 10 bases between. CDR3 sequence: CSAKTGSQETQYF. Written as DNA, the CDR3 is TGCAGTGCTAAAACAGGGAGCCAAGAGACCCAGTACTTC.

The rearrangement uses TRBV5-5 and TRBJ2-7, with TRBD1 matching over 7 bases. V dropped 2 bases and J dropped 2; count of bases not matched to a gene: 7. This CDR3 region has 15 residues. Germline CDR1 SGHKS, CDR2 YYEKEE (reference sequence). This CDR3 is CASSFSGTEPYEQYF. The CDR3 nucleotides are TGTGCCAGCAGCTTTTCCGGGACAGAGCCCTACGAGCAGTACTTC.

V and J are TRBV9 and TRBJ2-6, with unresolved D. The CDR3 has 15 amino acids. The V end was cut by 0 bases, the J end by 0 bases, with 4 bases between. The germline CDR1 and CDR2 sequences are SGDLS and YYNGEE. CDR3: CASSVADSGANVLTF. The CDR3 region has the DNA TGTGCCAGCAGCGTAGCCGACTCTGGGGCCAACGTCCTGACTTTC.

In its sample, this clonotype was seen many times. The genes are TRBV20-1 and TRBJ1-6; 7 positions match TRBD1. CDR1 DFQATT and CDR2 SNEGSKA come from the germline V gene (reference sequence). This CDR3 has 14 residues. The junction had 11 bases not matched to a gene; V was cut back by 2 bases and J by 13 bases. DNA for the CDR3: TGCAGTGCTAGAATCGGGACAGAATCGGCGCCCCTCCACTTT. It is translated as CSARIGTESAPLHF.

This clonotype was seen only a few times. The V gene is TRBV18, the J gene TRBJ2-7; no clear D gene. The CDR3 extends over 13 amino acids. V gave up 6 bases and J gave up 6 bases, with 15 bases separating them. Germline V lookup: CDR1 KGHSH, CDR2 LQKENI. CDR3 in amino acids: CASSPDGLGEQYF. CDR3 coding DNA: TGTGCCAGCTCGCCGGACGGGTTGGGCGAGCAGTACTTC.

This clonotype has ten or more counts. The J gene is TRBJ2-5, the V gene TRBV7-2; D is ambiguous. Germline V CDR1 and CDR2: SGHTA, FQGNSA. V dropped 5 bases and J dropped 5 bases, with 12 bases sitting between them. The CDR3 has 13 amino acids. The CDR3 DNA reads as TGTGCCAGCAGCCGCGATCGATGGGAGACCCAGTACTTC. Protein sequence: CASSRDRWETQYF.

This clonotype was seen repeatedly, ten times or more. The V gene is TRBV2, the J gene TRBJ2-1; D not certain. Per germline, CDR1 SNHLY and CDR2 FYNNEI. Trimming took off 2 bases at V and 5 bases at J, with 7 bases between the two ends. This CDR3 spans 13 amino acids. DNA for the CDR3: TGTGCCAGCAGTGAAATAGTAGACAATGAGCAGTTCTTC. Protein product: CASSEIVDNEQFF.

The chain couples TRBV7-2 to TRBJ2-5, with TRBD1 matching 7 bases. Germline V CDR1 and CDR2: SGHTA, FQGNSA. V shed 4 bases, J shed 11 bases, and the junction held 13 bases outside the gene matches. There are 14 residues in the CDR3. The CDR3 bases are TGTGCCAGCAGCTCCTACAGGGGCCAGGGGGAGCAGTACTTC. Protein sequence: CASSSYRGQGEQYF.

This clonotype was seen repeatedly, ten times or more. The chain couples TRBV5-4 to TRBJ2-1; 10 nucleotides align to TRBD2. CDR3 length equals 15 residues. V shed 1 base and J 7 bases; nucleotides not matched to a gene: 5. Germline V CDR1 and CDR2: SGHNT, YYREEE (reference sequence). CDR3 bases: TGTGCCAGCAGCTTGCCGAGCGGGGGGGGGAATGAGCAGTTCTTC. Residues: CASSLPSGGGNEQFF. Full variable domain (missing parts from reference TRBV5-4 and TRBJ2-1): ETGVTQSPTHLIKTRGQQVTLRCSSQSGHNTVSWYQQALGQGPQFIFQYYREEENGRGNFPPRFSGLQFPNYSSELNVNALELDDSALYLCASSLPSGGGNEQFFGPGTRLTVL.

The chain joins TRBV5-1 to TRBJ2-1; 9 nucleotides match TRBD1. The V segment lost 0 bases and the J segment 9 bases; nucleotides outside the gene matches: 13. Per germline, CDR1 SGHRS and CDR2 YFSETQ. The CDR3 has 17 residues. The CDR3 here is CASSLAGTGNARSEQFF. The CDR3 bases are TGCGCCAGCAGCTTGGCGGGGACAGGGAACGCGAGGAGTGAGCAGTTCTTC.